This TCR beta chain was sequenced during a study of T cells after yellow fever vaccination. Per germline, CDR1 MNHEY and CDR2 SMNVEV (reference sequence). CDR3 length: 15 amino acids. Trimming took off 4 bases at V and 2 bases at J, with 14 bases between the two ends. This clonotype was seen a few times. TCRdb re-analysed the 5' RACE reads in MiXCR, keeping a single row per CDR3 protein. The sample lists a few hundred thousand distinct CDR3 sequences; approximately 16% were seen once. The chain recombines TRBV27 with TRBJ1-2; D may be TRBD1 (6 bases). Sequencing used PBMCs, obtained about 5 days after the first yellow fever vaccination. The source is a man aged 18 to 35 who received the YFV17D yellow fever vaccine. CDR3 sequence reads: CASSSGDGQNYGYTF. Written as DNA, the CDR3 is TGTGCCAGCAGTTCCGGGGACGGACAGAACTATGGCTACACCTTC.